One sample yielded the 17 T cell receptor beta chains listed below, sequenced in a study of Ad26.COV2.S vaccination and SARS-CoV-2 variants. This table comes from immunoSEQ multiplex PCR, and its TCRdb copy is limited to in-frame clones, with some not included. The sample yields roughly 100,000 clones, around 81% seen once. Material: peripheral blood, obtained after recovery from COVID-19. Receptors originate from a human donor who had recovered from COVID-19.

The gene calls are TRBV15 and TRBJ1-6; D unclear. CDR1 and CDR2 (germline): LNHNV, YYDKDF (reference sequence). The CDR3 totals 12 residues. V was trimmed by 3 bases and J by 7 bases, leaving 4 bases between them. CDR3 protein: CATSSLNSPLHF. The DNA of the CDR3 is TGTGCCACCAGCAGCTTGAATTCACCCCTCCACTTT.

V usage is TRBV4-1 and J usage is TRBJ1-1; 7 bases match TRBD1. The CDR3 is made up of 12 amino acids. Per germline, CDR1 MGHRA and CDR2 YSYEKL. With V trimmed by 6 bases and J by 8 bases, 6 bases remained unmatched. The DNA for the CDR3 is TGCGCCAGCAGAACAGGACAGGTGGAAGCTTTCTTT. Translated, it gives CASRTGQVEAFF.

This rearrangement joins TRBV10-3 to TRBJ1-5, with 8 bases aligning to TRBD1. The CDR3 loop spans 14 amino acids. Germline V lookup: CDR1 ENHRY, CDR2 SYGVKD. Trimming took 10 bases from V and 6 from J; bases not matched to a gene: 11. The CDR3 DNA reads as TGTGCCACGTCCCAAGGACAGGGTGGTCAGCCCCAGCATTTT. Translating it yields CATSQGQGGQPQHF.

The J gene is TRBJ2-5, the V gene TRBV29-1; a weak D match, TRBD2 (5 bases). The CDR3 contains 16 residues. Trimming shortened V by 6 bases and J by 0 bases, and 20 bases separated the two germline ends. In germline, CDR1 is SQVTM, CDR2 ANQGSEA. The CDR3 nucleotides read TGCAGCGTCGGTCGGGGTATTTATTCGTACCAAGAGACCCAGTACTTC. Translation: CSVGRGIYSYQETQYF. Full variable domain (missing parts from reference TRBV29-1 and TRBJ2-5): SAVISQKPSRDICQRGTSLTIQCQVDSQVTMMFWYRQQPGQSLTLIATANQGSEATYESGFVIDKFPISRPNLTFSTLTVSNMSPEDSSIYLCSVGRGIYSYQETQYFGPGTRLLVL.

This clone was found once. This sample includes further DNA sequences coding for the same CDR3. The rearrangement links TRBV9 to TRBJ2-2; D unclear. Trimming removed 0 bases at V and 4 bases at J, with 10 bases between. This CDR3 is 15 amino acids long. Germline CDR1 is SGDLS and CDR2 is YYNGEE. CDR3: CASSVGHESTGELFF. CDR3 DNA sequence: TGTGCCAGCAGCGTAGGGCACGAGAGCACCGGGGAGCTGTTTTTT.

This chain joins TRBV28 and TRBJ1-4; weak D call: TRBD1 (6 bases). Germline V gene data show CDR1 as MDHEN and CDR2 as SYDVKM. The germline V and J ends were trimmed by 5 bases and 8 bases, with 15 bases remaining between them. This CDR3 is built from 14 residues. CDR3 loop: CASSLQSQGEKLFF. CDR3 nucleotide sequence: TGTGCCAGCAGTCTACAAAGTCAGGGGGAAAAACTGTTTTTT. Variable domain in full (rest from reference TRBV28 and TRBJ1-4): DVKVTQSSRYLVKRTGEKVFLECVQDMDHENMFWYRQDPGLGLRLIYFSYDVKMKEKGDIPEGYSVSREKKERFSLILESASTNQTSMYLCASSLQSQGEKLFFGSGTQLSVL.

V is TRBV5-6 and J is TRBJ1-2; 9 nucleotides line up with TRBD1. Germline V CDR1 and CDR2: SGHDT, YYEEEE. The V gene end was trimmed by 4 bases and the J gene end by 4 bases; junction bases not matched to a gene: 5. The CDR3 contains 14 residues. CDR3 loop: CASSPGQGGYGYTF. Here the CDR3 DNA reads TGTGCCAGCAGCCCGGGACAGGGCGGCTATGGCTACACCTTC.

As to this clone: The sample carries other DNA sequences with the same CDR3. The rearrangement links TRBV9 to TRBJ1-1; tentatively, D is TRBD1 (6 bases). V was shortened by 2 bases and J by 1 base, with 6 bases between the two germline ends. In germline, CDR1 is SGDLS, CDR2 YYNGEE. The CDR3 covers 13 residues. The CDR3 here is CASSVTGNTEAFF. Written as DNA, the CDR3 is TGTGCCAGCAGCGTGACAGGGAACACTGAAGCTTTCTTT.

The chain carries TRBV12-5 and TRBJ1-4; D is ambiguous. V was shortened by 1 base and J by 5 bases, with 8 bases between the two germline ends. This CDR3 is 14 amino acids long. Germline-derived CDR1 and CDR2 are LGHNT and FRNRAP. This CDR3 is CASGLGQRNEKLFF. The DNA for the CDR3 is TGTGCTAGTGGTTTGGGCCAGCGCAATGAAAAACTGTTTTTT.

This clone was seen more than once but under ten times. The chain recombines TRBV7-7 with TRBJ2-2; 7 positions agree with TRBD1. CDR1 SSHAT and CDR2 FNYEAQ come from the germline V gene (reference sequence). The V gene end was trimmed by 5 bases and the J gene end by 6 bases; junction bases not matched to a gene: 12. The length of the CDR3 is 16 residues. The CDR3 nucleotides are TGTGCCAGCAGCCCCCAATCCGACAGGGCGGCCGGGGAGCTGTTTTTT. Its protein product is CASSPQSDRAAGELFF. The full variable domain, rest sourced from reference TRBV7-7 and TRBJ2-2, is GAGVSQSPRYKVTKRGQDVTLRCDPISSHATLYWYQQALGQGPEFLTYFNYEAQPDKSGLPSDRFSAERPEGSISTLTIQRTEQRDSAMYRCASSPQSDRAAGELFFGEGSRLTVL.

This clone was seen only once. The chain uses TRBV5-1 and TRBJ2-1; TRBD2 might be the D (6 bases). CDR1 and CDR2 (germline): SGHRS, YFSETQ. V lost 4 bases, J lost 5 bases, and 13 bases lay in between. The CDR3 has 14 residues. The CDR3 spells CASSRRRTNNEQFF. CDR3 nucleotides: TGCGCCAGCAGCCGACGTAGGACTAACAATGAGCAGTTCTTC. The full variable domain, in which reference TRBV5-1 and TRBJ2-1 provide the parts outside the CDR3, is KAGVTQTPRYLIKTRGQQVTLSCSPISGHRSVSWYQQTPGQGLQFLFEYFSETQRNKGNFPGRFSGRQFSNSRSEMNVSTLELGDSALYLCASSRRRTNNEQFFGPGTRLTVL.

The rearrangement joins TRBV27 to TRBJ2-2, with 12 nucleotides matching TRBD1. CDR1 MNHEY and CDR2 SMNVEV come from the germline V gene (reference sequence). The CDR3 spans 19 residues. The trim removed 5 bases at V and 6 bases at J, leaving 16 bases unmatched. In nucleotides, the CDR3 is TGTGCCAGCAGTCAAACCGGGACAGGGGGCTTCTTAGTGGCCGGGGAGCTGTTTTTT. Protein product: CASSQTGTGGFLVAGELFF.

This clone came up a few times. The J gene is TRBJ2-5, the V gene TRBV5-1; either TRBD1 or TRBD2 may fit D (5 bases each). Per germline, CDR1 SGHRS and CDR2 YFSETQ. Trimming shortened V by 3 bases and J by 2 bases, and 11 bases separated the two germline ends. The CDR3 has 14 amino acids. The CDR3 sequence: CASSSGQEQETQYF. DNA for the CDR3: TGCGCCAGCAGCTCGGGGCAGGAACAAGAGACCCAGTACTTC.

This clone has more than one count but fewer than ten. The genes are TRBV2 and TRBJ1-5; maybe TRBD1 (6 bases). V lost 5 bases and J lost 4, with 12 bases in between. Germline V CDR1 and CDR2: SNHLY, FYNNEI. This CDR3 spans 14 amino acids. The CDR3 nucleotides are TGTGCCAGCAGTCTGGACAGTTCGAATCAGCCCCAGCATTTT. Protein sequence: CASSLDSSNQPQHF.

CDR3 DNA: TGTGCCAGCAGCTTCGAAGGGACGAACACTGAAGCTTTCTTT. It specifies CASSFEGTNTEAFF. This sequence joins TRBV5-5 and TRBJ1-1, with a weak D call TRBD1 (5 bases). V was clipped by 2 bases and J by 1 base, with 9 bases between them. The CDR3 has 14 residues. CDR1 SGHKS and CDR2 YYEKEE come from the germline V gene (reference sequence).

The chain is built from TRBV28 and TRBJ2-2; 9 positions match TRBD1. Losses at the gene ends were 6 bases for V and 6 bases for J; bases not matched to a gene: 8. The CDR3 sequence is 15 residues long. Germline values: CDR1 MDHEN, CDR2 SYDVKM. In DNA form, the CDR3 reads TGTGCCAGCAGCCCCAACAGGGGGCGATCCGGGGAGCTGTTTTTT. Encoded protein: CASSPNRGRSGELFF.

Here the CDR3 reads CASRAGLNTEAFF. The CDR3 nucleotides are TGTGCCAGCAGGGCTGGATTGAACACTGAAGCTTTCTTT. The chain recombines TRBV25-1 with TRBJ1-1; unclear D gene. Trimming removed 6 bases from V and 0 bases from J, with 8 bases in between. This CDR3 has 13 residues. Germline CDR1 is MGHDK and CDR2 is SYGVNS.